The TCR beta chain described here comes from a study of blood T cell repertoires in COVID-19. On the study more broadly: Samples taken during acute and convalescent COVID-19 were collected in the United States, Italy and Spain.

Here immunoSEQ multiplex PCR was the method, and the copy in TCRdb shows in-frame clones only, minus some. The profile shows approximately 220,000 clones, 90% of them singletons. J gave up 1 base and V 5 bases, and 7 bases lay outside the gene matches. From germline, CDR1 is MNHEY and CDR2 SMNVEV (reference sequence). This CDR3 comprises 16 residues. Sequencing input: PBMCs or T cells enriched from blood (not recorded which). This chain uses TRBV27 with TRBJ2-3; 9 bases are shared with TRBD2. The receptor comes from a young man who had recovered from COVID-19. As DNA, the CDR3 is TGTGCCAGCAGTAACCTAGCGGGGCGAGGCACAGATACGCAGTATTTT. It codes for CASSNLAGRGTDTQYF.